What follows are 22 T cell receptor beta chains derived from one specimen sequenced in a study of T cell responses to AZD1222 COVID-19 vaccine (dated by TCRdb to the early 2020s). Libraries were made using the immunoSEQ multiplex PCR assay. Entries here come from immuneACCESS through TCRdb and include only in-frame sequences with V and J called. Some clones fail to appear in such tables; in the studies checked, an unresolved V gene covers under half of the shortfall, and the cause of the remainder is unknown. This sample has some 180,000 clones in its table, and about 93% of those were observed once. The ten largest clones represent roughly 1.9% of the sample. The label giving this sample's time point can be read as: about 28 days (+/-7) after the second vaccine dose. The source material was peripheral blood, sampled 28 days after the second AZD1222 dose. The source is an adult who received the AZD1222 COVID-19 vaccine.

The V call is TRBV21-1, the J call TRBJ1-2. TRBV21-1 is labeled a pseudogene. CDR3 length: 16 residues. The CDR3 DNA sequence: TGTGCCCCTAAATCCAAAGACCAGCGGGGGGGGCGAGGCTACACCTTC. Protein product: CAPKSKDQRGGRGYTF.

The chain links TRBV10-2 to TRBJ2-7, with 11 bases identical to TRBD2. This CDR3 comprises 14 residues. Germline V gives CDR1 WSHSY, CDR2 SAAADI. J gave up 5 bases and V 5 bases, and 5 bases lay outside the gene matches. The CDR3 DNA sequence: TGCGCCAGCAGTAGACCGGGACTAGCGGACGAGCAGTACTTC. It specifies CASSRPGLADEQYF.

This sequence joins TRBV6-2 or TRBV6-3 and TRBJ2-7; the D gene is possibly TRBD2 (5 bases). V shed 5 bases and J shed 5 bases, with 13 bases lying between them. CDR3 length: 13 residues. Germline V gene lookup returns CDR1 MNHEY and CDR2 SVGEGT. This CDR3 reads CASSHTRYHEQYF. CDR3 in DNA: TGTGCCAGCAGTCACACTAGATACCACGAGCAGTACTTC.

The genes are TRBV11-2 and TRBJ1-1; D remains ambiguous. V was pared by 5 bases and J by 1 base, with 8 bases between. Germline CDR1 is SGHAT and CDR2 is FQNNGV. The CDR3 runs 13 residues. The CDR3, as DNA: TGTGCCAGCAGCGCAGGAGGGAACACTGAAGCTTTCTTT. The encoded protein is CASSAGGNTEAFF.

The table lists this clone with a count of one. CDR3 amino acids: CASSFLLGYTF. CDR3 bases: TGTGCCAGCAGCTTCCTCCTTGGCTACACCTTC. The chain carries TRBV7-2 and TRBJ1-2; D remains unclear. This CDR3 has 11 amino acids. Per the germline V gene, CDR1 is SGHTA and CDR2 is FQGNSA. Trimming left V 3 bases short and J 7 bases short, with 6 bases between.

This chain uses TRBV6-4 with TRBJ1-2; D call uncertain. From germline, CDR1 is MRHNA and CDR2 SNTAGT. The CDR3 consists of 13 residues. Trimming removed 6 bases from V and 4 bases from J, with 12 bases in between. CDR3 bases: TGTGCCAGCAGCCACGGAGGAAGCTATGGCTACACCTTC. Translated: CASSHGGSYGYTF.

This chain joins TRBV3-1 (or the pseudogene TRBV3-2) and TRBJ1-2; possibly TRBD1 for D (5 bases). This CDR3 spans 15 amino acids. V lost 4 bases and J lost 0, with 12 bases in between. Germline CDR1 and CDR2: LGHDT and YNNKEL (reference sequence). In DNA, the CDR3 is TGTGCCAGCAGCCCCGGGACCGCGTCTAACTATGGCTACACCTTC. Its translation is CASSPGTASNYGYTF.

The chain has TRBV3-1 (or the pseudogene TRBV3-2) and TRBJ1-4; 12 bases fit TRBD1. CDR1 and CDR2 (germline): LGHDT, YNNKEL (reference sequence). Trimming at V came to 1 base and at J to 9 bases, leaving 3 bases not matched to a gene. The CDR3 has 15 residues. Here the CDR3 reads CASSQAGQGAQKLFF. CDR3 nucleotide sequence: TGTGCCAGCAGCCAAGCGGGACAGGGGGCGCAAAAACTGTTTTTT.

CDR3 residues: CASSQGYSFFTDTQYF. CDR3 DNA sequence: TGTGCCAGCAGCCAAGGGTACAGTTTTTTCACAGATACGCAGTATTTT. The rearrangement joins TRBV4-2 to TRBJ2-3; the D is unclear. The V gene's germline CDR1 is LGHNA and CDR2 YNFKEQ. The CDR3 is made up of 16 amino acids. Trimming removed 1 base at V and 2 bases at J, with 13 bases between.

J is TRBJ2-2 and V is TRBV5-1; 7 bases fit TRBD1. Looked up from germline, CDR1 is SGHRS and CDR2 is YFSETQ. CDR3 size: 15 residues. V was clipped by 6 bases and J by 0 bases; unmatched bases: 5. The CDR3 here is CASKTGTANTGELFF. CDR3 DNA: TGCGCCAGCAAAACCGGGACAGCGAACACCGGGGAGCTGTTTTTT.

This chain connects TRBV7-2 to TRBJ1-3, with no clear D. Germline CDR1 is SGHTA and CDR2 is FQGNSA. With 1 base removed from V and 4 bases from J, the gap between germline ends came to 11 bases. There are 15 residues in the CDR3. The CDR3 sequence: CASSLDGGHGNTIYF. As DNA, the CDR3 is TGTGCCAGCAGCTTAGATGGAGGGCACGGAAACACCATATATTTT.

Turning to this clone: Germline is not matched at one junction end, which may reflect a read error. V gene TRBV28 combines with J gene TRBJ1-2; 8 nucleotides align to TRBD1. Per the germline V gene, CDR1 is MDHEN and CDR2 is SYDVKM. The CDR3 runs 13 residues. The CDR3 is CASSLGADRESHF. CDR3 in DNA: TGTGCCAGCAGTTTAGGGGCGGACAGGGAGTCACATTTC.

Worth noting for this clone: The same CDR3 also results from other DNA sequences found in this sample. V is TRBV27 and J is TRBJ2-1, with D unclear. CDR1 and CDR2 from the germline V gene are MNHEY and SMNVEV (reference sequence). Trimming cost V 2 bases and J 7 bases, with 3 bases left between them. The CDR3 is 11 amino acids. The CDR3 loop reads CASSLLNEQFF. The DNA of the CDR3 is TGTGCCAGCAGTTTACTGAATGAGCAGTTCTTC.

The V gene is TRBV6-5, the J gene TRBJ1-5, with D possibly being TRBD1 (6 bases). V lost 11 bases to trimming and J lost 6 bases, with 17 bases between them. CDR3 size: 13 residues. Germline CDR1 and CDR2: MNHEY and SVGAGI. The CDR3: CAGQNREGQPQHF. CDR3 DNA: TGTGCCGGCCAAAACAGGGAAGGTCAGCCCCAGCATTTT.

This sequence joins TRBV29-1 and TRBJ1-1, with TRBD1 as a possible D gene (5 bases). The germline V gene encodes CDR1 SQVTM and CDR2 ANQGSEA. V lost 6 bases to trimming and J lost 1 base, with 12 bases between them. The CDR3 contains 13 residues. CDR3 sequence (DNA): TGCAGCGTAAGACAGCAGGCGAACACTGAAGCTTTCTTT. It encodes CSVRQQANTEAFF.

This sequence joins TRBV4-2 and TRBJ1-1, with D maybe TRBD1 (5 bases). The V gene lost 1 base and the J gene lost 4 bases, with 13 bases spanning the gap. From germline, CDR1 is LGHNA and CDR2 YNFKEQ. CDR3 length: 15 residues. CDR3 in DNA: TGTGCCAGCAGCCAAGTGGTTAAAAGGGGCACTGAAGCTTTCTTT. This codes for CASSQVVKRGTEAFF.

The rearrangement links TRBV19 to TRBJ1-5; TRBD1 might be the D (5 bases). V lost 6 bases to trimming and J lost 1 base, with 19 bases between them. In germline, CDR1 is LNHDA, CDR2 SQIVND (reference sequence). The CDR3 has 17 amino acids. CDR3 bases: TGTGCCAGTAGGGCCGTTGGGAGGGGATGGAGCAATCAGCCCCAGCATTTT. Translated, it gives CASRAVGRGWSNQPQHF.

The rearrangement uses TRBV5-6 and TRBJ2-5, with TRBD2 matching 12 bases. After removal of 3 bases from V and 4 bases from J, the junction contained 7 bases not matched to a gene. This CDR3 spans 16 amino acids. CDR1 is SGHDT, CDR2 YYEEEE, per germline. CDR3 DNA sequence: TGTGCCAGCAGCTCTCTAGCGGGAGGGCCACTAGAGACCCAGTACTTC. Protein: CASSSLAGGPLETQYF.

This chain uses TRBV3-1 (or the pseudogene TRBV3-2) with TRBJ2-5; 8 bases agree with TRBD1. The CDR3 extends over 15 amino acids. J was trimmed by 4 bases and V by 2 bases; bases with no gene match: 6. Germline V gene lookup returns CDR1 LGHDT and CDR2 YNNKEL (reference sequence). The CDR3, as DNA: TGTGCCAGCAGCCAAACGCCAGGGGGCGGAGAGACCCAGTACTTC. Translated: CASSQTPGGGETQYF.

The chain joins TRBV28 to TRBJ1-1, with unresolved D. V was shortened by 6 bases and J by 5 bases, with 10 bases between the two germline ends. CDR3 size: 12 residues. The germline V gene encodes CDR1 MDHEN and CDR2 SYDVKM. Here the CDR3 DNA reads TGTGCCAGCAGCCTTATGGGGACTGAAGCTTTCTTT. Translated, it gives CASSLMGTEAFF.

The chain joins TRBV5-4 to TRBJ2-1; 7 nucleotides align to TRBD2. The J segment lost 4 bases and the V segment lost 2 bases, leaving 6 bases of the junction unmatched. Germline loops: CDR1 SGHNT, CDR2 YYREEE (reference sequence). The CDR3 loop spans 15 amino acids. The CDR3 DNA follows: TGTGCCAGCAGCTTTTTTCAGCGGGAATACAATGAGCAGTTCTTC. It yields the protein CASSFFQREYNEQFF.

The chain couples TRBV7-2 to TRBJ1-1; 8 positions match TRBD1. V lost 5 bases and J lost 4; bases outside the gene matches: 6. This CDR3 is 14 amino acids long. The germline V gene has CDR1 SGHTA and CDR2 FQGNSA. In nucleotides, the CDR3 is TGTGCCAGCAGCGTAGGACAGGGCCGCACTGAAGCTTTCTTT. It is translated as CASSVGQGRTEAFF. The full variable domain, with the rest looked up from reference TRBV7-2 and TRBJ1-1, is GAGVSQSPSNKVTEKGKDVELRCDPISGHTALYWYRQSLGQGLEFLIYFQGNSAPDKSGLPSDRFSAERTGGSVSTLTIQRTQQEDSAVYLCASSVGQGRTEAFFGQGTRLTVV.